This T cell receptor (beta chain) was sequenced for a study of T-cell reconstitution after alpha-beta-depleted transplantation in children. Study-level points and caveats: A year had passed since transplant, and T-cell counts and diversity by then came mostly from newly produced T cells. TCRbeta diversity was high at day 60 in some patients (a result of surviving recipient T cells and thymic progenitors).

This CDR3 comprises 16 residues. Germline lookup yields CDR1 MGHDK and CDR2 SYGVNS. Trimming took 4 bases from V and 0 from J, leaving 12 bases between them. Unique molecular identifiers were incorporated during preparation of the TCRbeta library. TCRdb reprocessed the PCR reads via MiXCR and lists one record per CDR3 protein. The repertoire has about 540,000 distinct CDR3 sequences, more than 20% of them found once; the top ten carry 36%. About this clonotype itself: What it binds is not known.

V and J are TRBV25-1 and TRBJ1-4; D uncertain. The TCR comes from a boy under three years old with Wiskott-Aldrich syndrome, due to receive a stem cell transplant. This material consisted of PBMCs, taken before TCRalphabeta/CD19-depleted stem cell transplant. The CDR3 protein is CASSASFFATNEKLFF. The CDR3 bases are TGTGCCAGCAGTGCGTCTTTCTTTGCAACTAATGAAAAACTGTTTTTT.